Sequencing of this T cell receptor beta chain was carried out in a study of blood T cell repertoires in COVID-19. In the study overall: Collection of acute and convalescent COVID-19 samples took place in the United States, Italy and Spain.

The CDR3 has 16 amino acids. CDR1 and CDR2 from the germline V gene are SGHTA and FQGTGA. V lost 4 bases and J lost 2, with 14 bases in between. Produced via immunoSEQ multiplex PCR; TCRdb's table is partial and in-frame only. The table shows under 200,000 clones, with about four fifths occurring only once. The gene calls are TRBV7-3 and TRBJ2-2; possibly TRBD1 for D (6 bases). The sequenced sample was peripheral blood. The TCR was taken from a man between 65 and 85 years old who had recovered from COVID-19. CDR3 in DNA: TGTGCCAGCAGCTCCGCCGGGACAATTAACACCGGGGAGCTGTTTTTT. Amino acids: CASSSAGTINTGELFF. Looking up the rest from reference TRBV7-3 and TRBJ2-2 gives the full variable domain: GAGVSQTPSNKVTEKGKYVELRCDPISGHTALYWYRQSLGQGPEFLIYFQGTGAADDSGLPNDRFFAVRPEGSVSTLKIQRTERGDSAVYLCASSSAGTINTGELFFGEGSRLTVL.